This TCR beta chain appears in the sequencing data of a study of T cell responses to AZD1222 COVID-19 vaccine. Overall study context: Second doses were pooled across both intervals (about 4 or about 12 weeks). Study-level results: Vaccine-associated CD4 TCRs spanned spike, dominant at 160-218 and 743-854. Scientists sampled the repertoires only once the peak T cell response had passed. Baseline antibody screening turned up just a handful of seropositive AZD1222 recipients.

V was clipped by 6 bases and J by 5 bases, with 17 bases between them. Germline-derived CDR1 and CDR2 are SGHRS and YFSETQ. The CDR3 runs to 14 residues. Using immunoSEQ multiplex PCR, the repertoire was profiled, and TCRdb retains in-frame clones only, with some absent. The sample contains 170,000 or so clones, 90% of which appear only once. This clone was observed a handful of times. The antigen is undetermined. The TCR was taken from an adult in good health. The chain is built from TRBV5-1 and TRBJ1-2; D is uncertain. This material consisted of peripheral blood, taken on day 0 of AZD1222 vaccination. DNA of the CDR3: TGCGCCAGCACTAAAGACACCTTAGGGTATGGCTACACCTTC. Protein: CASTKDTLGYGYTF.